This TCR beta chain was recorded in a study of blood T cell repertoires in COVID-19. Study overall: Researchers got acute and convalescent COVID-19 samples from the United States, Italy and Spain. In each case, the material was cDNA or gDNA derived from T cells, B-cell-depleted T cells, or PBMCs.

The authors' processing: Reference gene primer amplification in the assay estimated nucleated cell counts. Sequenced by immunoSEQ multiplex PCR; TCRdb stores in-frame clones only, minus some. The V and J calls and clone size are taken from that table; D and trimming were inferred from the DNA. The sample carries just over 20,000 clones, around 84% recorded once. The junction had 9 bases not matched to a gene; V was cut back by 2 bases and J by 8 bases. Per the germline V gene, CDR1 is ENHRY and CDR2 is SYGVKD. There are 15 residues in the CDR3. What was sequenced was peripheral blood. The chain joins TRBV10-3 to TRBJ2-1; 7 bases agree with TRBD2. This sequence originates from a man aged 45-65 years with active COVID-19. The chain's CDR3 is CAISERASGGDEQFF. Written as DNA, the CDR3 is TGTGCCATCAGTGAGAGGGCTAGCGGCGGGGATGAGCAGTTCTTC.